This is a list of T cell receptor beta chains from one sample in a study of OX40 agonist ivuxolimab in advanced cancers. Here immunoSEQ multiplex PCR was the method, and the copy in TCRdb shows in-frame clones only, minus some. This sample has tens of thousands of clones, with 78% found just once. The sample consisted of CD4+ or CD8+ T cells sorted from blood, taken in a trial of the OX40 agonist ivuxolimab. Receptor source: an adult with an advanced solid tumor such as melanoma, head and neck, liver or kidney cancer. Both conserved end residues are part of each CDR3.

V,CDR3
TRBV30,CAWSPLRSGYTF
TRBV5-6,CASSLGQRANYGYTF
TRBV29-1,CSGGQGKEQPQHF
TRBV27,CASRTSINTEAFF
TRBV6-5,CASSKETSSYNEQFF
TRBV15,CATSRRSVGANTEAFF
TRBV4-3,CASSQDEEGNEQFF
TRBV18,CASSGGETQYF
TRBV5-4,CASTPGGTGQNYGYTF
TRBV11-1,CASSFFPGTGNNEQFF
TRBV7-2,CASSWGLAGHNEQFF
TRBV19,CASSPSGRHNEQFF
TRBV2,CARGLAGEEETQYF
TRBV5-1,CASRTEVTGNTIYF
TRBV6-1,CASSEALLAGGFYEQYF
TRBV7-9,CASSRTSGREYF
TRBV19,CASYSDIATEAFF
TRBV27,CASKIDAGANVLTF
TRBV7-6,CASSAPGQGAEEQYF
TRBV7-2,CASSLGTGLRITQYF
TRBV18,CASSPGTSRREQYF
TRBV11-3,CASSLDEGLAGNNEQFF
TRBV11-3,CASSLTGTGHEQFF
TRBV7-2,CASSFPAGGVETQYF
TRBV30,CAWRVGGTSGSRDEQFF
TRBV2,CASREGSHEKLFF
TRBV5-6,CASSFSWAPAFF
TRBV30,CAWRLDSFNTEAFF
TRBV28,CASSARAGANTGELFF